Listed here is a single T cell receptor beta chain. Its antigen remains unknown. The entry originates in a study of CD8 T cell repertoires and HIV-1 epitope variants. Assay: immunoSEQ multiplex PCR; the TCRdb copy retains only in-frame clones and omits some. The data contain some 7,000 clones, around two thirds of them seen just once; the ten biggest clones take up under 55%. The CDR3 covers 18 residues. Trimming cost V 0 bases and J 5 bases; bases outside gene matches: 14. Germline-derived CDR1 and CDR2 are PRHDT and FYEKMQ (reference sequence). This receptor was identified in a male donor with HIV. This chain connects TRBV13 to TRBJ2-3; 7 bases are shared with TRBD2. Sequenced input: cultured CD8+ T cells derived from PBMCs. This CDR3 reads CASSLGQEIGRALDTQYF. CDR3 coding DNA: TGTGCCAGCAGCTTAGGCCAGGAGATAGGGAGGGCCCTAGATACGCAGTATTTT.